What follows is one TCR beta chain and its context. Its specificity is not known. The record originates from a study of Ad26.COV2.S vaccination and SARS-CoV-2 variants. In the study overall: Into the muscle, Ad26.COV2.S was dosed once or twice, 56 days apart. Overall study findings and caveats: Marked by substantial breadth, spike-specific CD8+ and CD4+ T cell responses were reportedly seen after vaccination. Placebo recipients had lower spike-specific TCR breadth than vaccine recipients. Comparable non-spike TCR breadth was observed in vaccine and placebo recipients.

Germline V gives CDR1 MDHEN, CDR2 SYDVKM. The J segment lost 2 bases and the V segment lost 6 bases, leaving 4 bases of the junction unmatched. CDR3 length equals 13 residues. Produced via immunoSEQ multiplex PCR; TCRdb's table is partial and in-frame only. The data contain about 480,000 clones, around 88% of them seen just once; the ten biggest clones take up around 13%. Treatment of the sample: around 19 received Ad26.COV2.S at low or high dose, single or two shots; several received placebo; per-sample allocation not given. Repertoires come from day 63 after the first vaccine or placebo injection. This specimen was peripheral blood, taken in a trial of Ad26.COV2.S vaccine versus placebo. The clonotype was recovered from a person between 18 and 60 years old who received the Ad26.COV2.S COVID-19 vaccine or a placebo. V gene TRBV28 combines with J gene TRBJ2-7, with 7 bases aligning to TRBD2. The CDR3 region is CASRGTTAYEQYF. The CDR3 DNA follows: TGTGCCAGCAGGGGGACTACCGCCTACGAGCAGTACTTC.